The 8 T cell receptor beta chains given below trace back to one sample, sequenced in a study of cytomegalovirus exposure and HLA in healthy donors. The PCR had 60 Vbeta and 13 Jbeta primers. Measured with immunoSEQ multiplex PCR; TCRdb has only the in-frame clones, and not every one. The sample shows some 160,000 clones, about 78% of them seen only once. The specimen was PBMCs. Every receptor here comes from a man in his 60s in good health and CMV-seronegative.

J is TRBJ1-2 and V is TRBV30; 7 nucleotides line up with TRBD1. CDR1 and CDR2 from the germline V gene are GTSNPN and SVGIG (reference sequence). With 2 bases clipped from V and 7 bases from J, the junction kept 7 bases outside the gene matches. This CDR3 comprises 13 residues. The DNA for the CDR3 is TGTGCCTGGAGTCGGCAGGGGGTTGGTGGCTACACCTTC. Protein: CAWSRQGVGGYTF.

This rearrangement joins TRBV5-4 to TRBJ1-2, with no clear D. CDR3 length: 12 amino acids. The germline CDR1 and CDR2 sequences are SGHNT and YYREEE (reference sequence). The V and J ends lost 3 bases and 1 base respectively, with 4 bases between them. CDR3 sequence: CASSSDNYGYTF. CDR3 in DNA: TGTGCCAGCAGCTCAGATAACTATGGCTACACCTTC.

CDR3 in DNA: TGCGCCAGCAGCCCCCTCTTGACTAGCGGGGGCCACGGTGAGCAGTTCTTC. Its protein is CASSPLLTSGGHGEQFF. The gene calls are TRBV4-1 and TRBJ2-1; TRBD2 matches 12 bases. This CDR3 spans 17 amino acids. V dropped 4 bases and J dropped 9; count of bases not matched to a gene: 13. Germline V gives CDR1 MGHRA, CDR2 YSYEKL.

The rearrangement uses TRBV5-1 and TRBJ2-3, with D possibly being TRBD2 (6 bases). The germline V gene has CDR1 SGHRS and CDR2 YFSETQ. This CDR3 contains 15 residues. V dropped 2 bases and J dropped 6 bases, with 16 bases sitting between them. CDR3 sequence (DNA): TGCGCCAGCAGCTTTCGTCCCGGGGGTCGTGATACGCAGTATTTT. It translates to CASSFRPGGRDTQYF.

This rearrangement joins TRBV10-3 to TRBJ2-5, with 8 bases that match TRBD2. V lost 10 bases, J lost 4 bases, and 8 bases stayed unmatched. CDR3 length: 13 amino acids. Germline CDR1 ENHRY, CDR2 SYGVKD. CDR3 protein: CATSGTSGETQYF. CDR3 coding DNA: TGTGCCACTTCCGGGACTAGTGGAGAGACCCAGTACTTC.

This clone was picked up one time. The J gene is TRBJ1-6, the V gene TRBV5-6, with 9 bases matching TRBD1. Trimming at V came to 2 bases and at J to 9 bases, leaving 3 bases not matched to a gene. Per germline, CDR1 SGHDT and CDR2 YYEEEE. This CDR3 has 14 residues. CDR3 loop: CASSFTGGSSPLHF. The CDR3 DNA follows: TGTGCCAGCAGCTTTACAGGGGGCAGTTCACCCCTCCACTTT.

This clone was detected a few times. The chain combines TRBV18 with TRBJ2-1; D possibly corresponds to TRBD2 (7 bases). V dropped 3 bases and J dropped 5 bases, with 17 bases sitting between them. CDR1 KGHSH and CDR2 LQKENI come from the germline V gene. The CDR3 is 16 residues long. CDR3 bases: TGTGCCAGCTCACCGGGGGGGCGAGTAGTCCACAATGAGCAGTTCTTC. It is translated as CASSPGGRVVHNEQFF.

This clone was observed a handful of times. The gene calls are TRBV7-9 and TRBJ2-1; 11 bases are shared with TRBD1. This CDR3 is built from 15 residues. V lost 0 bases to trimming and J lost 6 bases; unmatched junction nucleotides: 1. Looked up from germline, CDR1 is SEHNR and CDR2 is FQNEAQ (reference sequence). The DNA of the CDR3 is TGTGCCAGCAGCTTAGCAGGGACAGGGGGCAATGAGCAGTTCTTC. This gives the protein CASSLAGTGGNEQFF.